One sample yielded the 14 T cell receptor beta chains listed below, sequenced in a study of response to subunit inactivated influenza vaccine. TCRdb independently ran MiXCR on the RT-PCR reads; one entry per CDR3 protein. Found here are about 520,000 distinct CDR3 sequences, less than 7.5% of them singletons; the top ten hold around 13%. The sample in question was PBMCs from blood, obtained around 25 months after vaccination. These receptors all come from a man between 50 and 75 years old who received an inactivated influenza vaccine.

This clonotype was seen at least ten times. J is TRBJ1-3 and V is TRBV12-3 or TRBV12-4; possible D gene TRBD1, 5 bases. This CDR3 spans 14 amino acids. V was pared by 3 bases and J by 4 bases, with 10 bases between. In DNA, the CDR3 is TGTGCCAGCAGTTTCGGGGCGGCAGGAAACACCATATATTTT. This sequence encodes CASSFGAAGNTIYF.

This clonotype appeared a few times. The genes are TRBV20-1 and TRBJ2-1, with TRBD2 matching over 8 bases. J gave up 2 bases and V 2 bases, and 5 bases lay outside the gene matches. Germline CDR1 and CDR2: DFQATT and SNEGSKA (reference sequence). CDR3 length equals 15 residues. The CDR3 loop is CSARSGTSPYNEQFF. The CDR3 region has the DNA TGCAGTGCTAGATCCGGGACTAGTCCCTACAATGAGCAGTTCTTC.

The chain couples TRBV6-7 to TRBJ2-2; TRBD1 is a possible D gene (7 bases). TRBV6-7 is designated an ORF whose function remains uncertain. Trimming took off 2 bases at V and 6 bases at J, with 16 bases between the two ends. CDR3 length equals 16 residues. The CDR3 DNA follows: TGTGCCAGCAGTTACGCGGGACAGTCCTCACCCGGGGAGCTGTTTTTT. It is translated as CASSYAGQSSPGELFF.

Ten or more counts support this clonotype. The V call is TRBV21-1, the J call TRBJ2-5; the D call of TRBD1 is as the table states it, not checked on the DNA. TRBV21-1 is assigned pseudogene status. The CDR3 consists of 18 residues. CDR3: CASSTGGSRLSKQETQYF. The CDR3 nucleotides are TGTGCCAGCAGCACGGGGGGATCGAGACTTTCCAAACAAGAGACCCAGTACTTC.

The chain combines TRBV4-1 with TRBJ1-2, with a weak D call TRBD1 (6 bases). The V end lost 0 bases, the J end lost 4 bases, and 9 bases lay between the germline ends. The CDR3 consists of 14 residues. The germline gives CDR1 MGHRA, CDR2 YSYEKL. The CDR3 spells CASSQETGRYGYTF. CDR3 nucleotides: TGCGCCAGCAGCCAAGAGACAGGTCGCTATGGCTACACCTTC.

This clonotype was seen ten or more times. The chain has TRBV24-1 and TRBJ2-1; TRBD2 matches 16 bases. The CDR3 runs to 15 residues. Germline lookup yields CDR1 KGHDR and CDR2 SFDVKD. The V segment lost 4 bases and the J segment 13 bases; nucleotides outside the gene matches: 6. The CDR3 here is CATSDPGLAGGPQFF. DNA for the CDR3: TGTGCCACCAGTGACCCGGGACTAGCGGGAGGGCCACAGTTCTTC.

With respect to this clonotype: A much more abundant neighbour one base away suggests this may be a read error. The genes are TRBV12-3 or TRBV12-4 and TRBJ2-7; no definite D call. The CDR3 sequence is 13 residues long. CDR3: CASRGTRNYKQYF. As DNA, the CDR3 is TGTGCCAGCAGGGGAACGCGGAACTACAAGCAGTACTTC.

This clonotype was counted between two and nine times. The J gene is TRBJ2-5, the V gene TRBV27; TRBD2 agrees at 14 bases. J gave up 6 bases and V 4 bases, and 4 bases lay outside the gene matches. Germline CDR1 is MNHEY and CDR2 is SMNVEV (reference sequence). This CDR3 region has 15 residues. The CDR3, as DNA: TGTGCCAGCAGTTGGACTAGCGGGGGGAAGAAGACCCAGTACTTC. This encodes CASSWTSGGKKTQYF.

This clonotype was seen a handful of times. The chain combines TRBV24-1 with TRBJ2-1; 10 positions agree with TRBD1. V was pared by 9 bases and J by 0 bases, with 19 bases of the junction left unmatched. CDR3 length equals 20 residues. Per germline, CDR1 KGHDR and CDR2 SFDVKD. CDR3 loop: CATGTYRGQGLSSSYNEQFF. CDR3 sequence (DNA): TGTGCCACCGGAACCTACAGGGGACAGGGGCTTTCGAGCTCCTACAATGAGCAGTTCTTC.

The sample holds many counts of this clonotype. This chain joins TRBV12-3 or TRBV12-4 and TRBJ2-4; D unresolved. V lost 6 bases, J lost 7 bases, and 16 bases lay in between. This CDR3 contains 14 residues. CDR3 coding DNA: TGTGCCAGCAGCCTGACCGGGCCCCAGAACATTCAGTACTTC. Translating it yields CASSLTGPQNIQYF.

This clonotype has a handful of counts. The chain employs TRBV18 and TRBJ2-2; D is possibly TRBD2 (6 bases). V was shortened by 7 bases and J by 5 bases, with 14 bases between the two germline ends. Per germline, CDR1 KGHSH and CDR2 LQKENI. This CDR3 region has 14 residues. The CDR3, as DNA: TGTGCCAGCTGTAGGGACTGCAGAACCGGGGAGCTGTTTTTT. Its translation: CASCRDCRTGELFF.

The chain joins TRBV6-1 to TRBJ2-7, with 12 bases aligning to TRBD2. The CDR3 spans 14 residues. Trimming took 4 bases from V and 3 from J; bases not matched to a gene: 1. Germline CDR1 reads MNHNS; CDR2 reads SASEGT. CDR3: CASSVTSGGYEQYF. The CDR3, as DNA: TGTGCCAGCAGTGTGACTAGCGGGGGCTACGAGCAGTACTTC.

Many counts were recorded for this clonotype. The chain uses TRBV5-1 and TRBJ1-1; a weak D match, TRBD1 (6 bases). From germline, CDR1 is SGHRS and CDR2 YFSETQ. V lost 2 bases and J lost 4, with 15 bases in between. The CDR3 covers 15 residues. CDR3 nucleotides: TGCGCCAGCAGCTTCGAAGGGGGGTGGAGCACTGAAGCTTTCTTT. It is translated as CASSFEGGWSTEAFF.

This clonotype was counted ten times or more. DNA for the CDR3: TGCGCCAGCAGAGGGGGCAGGGATGAAAAACTGTTTTTT. Translated: CASRGGRDEKLFF. The chain couples TRBV5-1 to TRBJ1-4; 7 bases agree with TRBD1. V was pared by 5 bases and J by 6 bases, with 4 bases of the junction left unmatched. Germline V gives CDR1 SGHRS, CDR2 YFSETQ. The CDR3 sequence is 13 residues long.